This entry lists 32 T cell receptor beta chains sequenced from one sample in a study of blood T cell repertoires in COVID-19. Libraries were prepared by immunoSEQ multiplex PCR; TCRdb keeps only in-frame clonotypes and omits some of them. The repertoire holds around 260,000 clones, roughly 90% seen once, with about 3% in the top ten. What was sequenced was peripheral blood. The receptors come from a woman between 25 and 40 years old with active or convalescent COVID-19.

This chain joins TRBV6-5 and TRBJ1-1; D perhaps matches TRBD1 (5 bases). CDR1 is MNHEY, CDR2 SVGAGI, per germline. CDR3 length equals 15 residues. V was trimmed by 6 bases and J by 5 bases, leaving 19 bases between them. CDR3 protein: CASRPLAGLGTEAFF. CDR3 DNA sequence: TGTGCCAGCAGACCCCTGGCAGGGCTGGGGACTGAAGCTTTCTTT.

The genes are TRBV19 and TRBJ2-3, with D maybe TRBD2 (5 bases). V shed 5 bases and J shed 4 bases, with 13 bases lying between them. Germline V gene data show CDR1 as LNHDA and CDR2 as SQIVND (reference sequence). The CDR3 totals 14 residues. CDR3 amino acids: CASSFANGADTQYF. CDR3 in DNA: TGTGCCAGTAGTTTCGCAAACGGGGCAGATACGCAGTATTTT.

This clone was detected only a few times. The CDR3 loop reads CASSLGDPFRGETQYF. In DNA, the CDR3 is TGTGCCAGCAGCTTGGGGGACCCCTTCAGGGGAGAGACCCAGTACTTC. The chain combines TRBV5-8 with TRBJ2-5; D is possibly TRBD1 (6 bases). Trimming cost V 0 bases and J 4 bases, with 16 bases left between them. CDR1 and CDR2 from the germline V gene are SGHTS and YDEGEE. This CDR3 has 16 amino acids.

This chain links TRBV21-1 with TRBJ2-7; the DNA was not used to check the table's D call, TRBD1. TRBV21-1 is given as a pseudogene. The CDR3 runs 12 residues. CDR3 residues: CASSSPGNEQYF. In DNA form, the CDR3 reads TGTGCCAGCAGCTCTCCAGGGAACGAGCAGTACTTC.

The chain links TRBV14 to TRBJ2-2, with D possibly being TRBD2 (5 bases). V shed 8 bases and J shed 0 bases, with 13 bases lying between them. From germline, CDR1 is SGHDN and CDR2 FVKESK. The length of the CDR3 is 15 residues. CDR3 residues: CASGKRGANTGELFF. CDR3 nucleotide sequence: TGTGCCAGCGGAAAACGGGGAGCGAACACCGGGGAGCTGTTTTTT. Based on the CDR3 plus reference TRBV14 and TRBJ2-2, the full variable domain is EAGVTQFPSHSVIEKGQTVTLRCDPISGHDNLYWYRRVMGKEIKFLLHFVKESKQDESGMPNNRFLAERTGGTYSTLKVQPAELEDSGVYFCASGKRGANTGELFFGEGSRLTVL.

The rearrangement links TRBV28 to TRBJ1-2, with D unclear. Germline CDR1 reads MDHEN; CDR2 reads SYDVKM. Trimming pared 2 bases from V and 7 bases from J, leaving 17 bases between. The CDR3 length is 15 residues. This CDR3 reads CASSLGPSGGSGYTF. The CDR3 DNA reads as TGTGCCAGCAGTTTAGGCCCCAGCGGCGGCAGTGGCTACACCTTC.

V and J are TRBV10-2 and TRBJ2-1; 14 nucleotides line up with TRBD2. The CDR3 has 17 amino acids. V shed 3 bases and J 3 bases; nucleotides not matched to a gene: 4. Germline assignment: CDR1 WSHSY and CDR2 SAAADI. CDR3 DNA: TGCGCCAGCAGTGAACCGGGACTAGCGGGGGTCTACAATGAGCAGTTCTTC. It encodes CASSEPGLAGVYNEQFF.

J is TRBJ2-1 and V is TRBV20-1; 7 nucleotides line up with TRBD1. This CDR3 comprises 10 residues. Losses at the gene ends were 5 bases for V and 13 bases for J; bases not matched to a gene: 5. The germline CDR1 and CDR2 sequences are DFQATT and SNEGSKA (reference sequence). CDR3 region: CSAARDRQFF. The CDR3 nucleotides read TGCAGTGCTGCCCGGGACAGACAGTTCTTC.

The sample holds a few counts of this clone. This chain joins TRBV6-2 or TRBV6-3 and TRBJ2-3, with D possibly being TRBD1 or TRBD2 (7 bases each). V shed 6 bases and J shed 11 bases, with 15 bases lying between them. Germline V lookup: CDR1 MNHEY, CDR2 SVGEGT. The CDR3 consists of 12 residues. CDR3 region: CASSQGEGEQYF. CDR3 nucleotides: TGTGCCAGCAGCCAGGGGGAGGGAGAGCAGTATTTT.

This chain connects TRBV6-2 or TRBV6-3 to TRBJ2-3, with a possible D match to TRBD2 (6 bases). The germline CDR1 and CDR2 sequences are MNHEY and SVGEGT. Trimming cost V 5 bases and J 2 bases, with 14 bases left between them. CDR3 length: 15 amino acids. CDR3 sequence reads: CASSPSGTSTDTQYF. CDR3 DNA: TGTGCCAGCAGTCCCAGTGGGACTTCCACAGATACGCAGTATTTT.

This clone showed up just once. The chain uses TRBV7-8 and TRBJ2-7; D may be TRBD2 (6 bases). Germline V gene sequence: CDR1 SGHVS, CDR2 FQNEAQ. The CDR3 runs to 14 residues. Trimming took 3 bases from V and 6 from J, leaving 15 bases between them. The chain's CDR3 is CASSFQTSLGEQYF. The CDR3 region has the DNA TGTGCCAGCAGCTTTCAGACTAGTTTAGGCGAGCAGTACTTC. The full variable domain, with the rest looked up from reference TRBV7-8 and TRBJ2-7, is GAGVSQSPRYKVAKRGQDVALRCDPISGHVSLFWYQQALGQGPEFLTYFQNEAQLDKSGLPSDRFFAERPEGSVSTLKIQRTQQEDSAVYLCASSFQTSLGEQYFGPGTRLTVT.

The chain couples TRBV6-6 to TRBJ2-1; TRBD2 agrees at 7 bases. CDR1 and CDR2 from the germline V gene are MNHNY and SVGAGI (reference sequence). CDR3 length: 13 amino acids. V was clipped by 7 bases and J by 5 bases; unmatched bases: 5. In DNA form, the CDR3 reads TGTGCCAGCACTACCCGGGGGGACAATGAGCAGTTCTTC. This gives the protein CASTTRGDNEQFF.

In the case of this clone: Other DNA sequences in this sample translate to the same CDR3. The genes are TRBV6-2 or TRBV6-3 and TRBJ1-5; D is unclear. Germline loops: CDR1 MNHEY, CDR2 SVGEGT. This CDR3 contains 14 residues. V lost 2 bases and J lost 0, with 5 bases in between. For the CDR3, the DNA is TGTGCCAGCAGTTACCGTTATAGCAATCAGCCCCAGCATTTT. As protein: CASSYRYSNQPQHF.

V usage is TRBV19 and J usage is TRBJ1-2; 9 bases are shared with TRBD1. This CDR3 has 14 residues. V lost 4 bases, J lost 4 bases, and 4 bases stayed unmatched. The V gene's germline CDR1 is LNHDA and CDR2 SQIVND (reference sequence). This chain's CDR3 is CASSTTQGAYGYTF. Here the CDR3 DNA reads TGTGCCAGTAGTACCACACAGGGGGCCTATGGCTACACCTTC. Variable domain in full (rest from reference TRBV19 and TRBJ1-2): DGGITQSPKYLFRKEGQNVTLSCEQNLNHDAMYWYRQDPGQGLRLIYYSQIVNDFQKGDIAEGYSVSREKKESFPLTVTSAQKNPTAFYLCASSTTQGAYGYTFGSGTRLTVV.

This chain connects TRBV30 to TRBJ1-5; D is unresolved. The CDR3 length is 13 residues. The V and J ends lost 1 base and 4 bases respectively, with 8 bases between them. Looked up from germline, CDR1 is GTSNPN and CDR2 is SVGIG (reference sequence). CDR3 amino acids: CAWSGRNNQPQHF. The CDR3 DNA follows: TGTGCCTGGAGTGGGCGGAATAATCAGCCCCAGCATTTT.

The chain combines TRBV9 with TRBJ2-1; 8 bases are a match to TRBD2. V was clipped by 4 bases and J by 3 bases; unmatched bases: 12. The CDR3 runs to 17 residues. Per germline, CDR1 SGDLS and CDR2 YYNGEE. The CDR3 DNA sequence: TGTGCCAGCAGCTCAAACATCGGGGGGGCAGGCTACAATGAGCAGTTCTTC. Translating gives CASSSNIGGAGYNEQFF.

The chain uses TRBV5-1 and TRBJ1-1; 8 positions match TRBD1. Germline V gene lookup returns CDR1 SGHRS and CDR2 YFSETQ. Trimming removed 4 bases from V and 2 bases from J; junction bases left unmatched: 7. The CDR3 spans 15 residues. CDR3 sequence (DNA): TGCGCCAGCAGCCGAAGGACAGGGACCAACACTGAAGCTTTCTTT. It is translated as CASSRRTGTNTEAFF.

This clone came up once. The CDR3 coding sequence is TGTGCCACCAGTGATCGGGGACAGGGACTCCCCTATGGCTACACCTTC. Translated, it gives CATSDRGQGLPYGYTF. V is TRBV24-1 and J is TRBJ1-2, with 9 bases lining up with TRBD1. This CDR3 spans 16 amino acids. V shed 3 bases, J shed 4 bases, and the junction held 8 bases outside the gene matches. Per germline, CDR1 KGHDR and CDR2 SFDVKD.

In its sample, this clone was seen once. The CDR3 DNA reads TGTGCCTGGAGACACCTGTCCTATGGCTACACCTTC. Translated: CAWRHLSYGYTF. The V call is TRBV30, the J call TRBJ1-2; no clear D gene. CDR1 is GTSNPN and CDR2 is SVGIG in the germline V gene (reference sequence). The CDR3 extends over 12 amino acids. The V end was cut by 3 bases, the J end by 4 bases, with 9 bases between.

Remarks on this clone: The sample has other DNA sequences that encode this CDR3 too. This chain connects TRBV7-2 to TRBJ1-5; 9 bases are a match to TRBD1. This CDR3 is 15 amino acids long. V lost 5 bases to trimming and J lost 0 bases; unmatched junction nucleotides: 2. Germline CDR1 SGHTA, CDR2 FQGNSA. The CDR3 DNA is TGTGCCAGCAGCCGGACAGGGGTTAGCAATCAGCCCCAGCATTTT. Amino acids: CASSRTGVSNQPQHF.

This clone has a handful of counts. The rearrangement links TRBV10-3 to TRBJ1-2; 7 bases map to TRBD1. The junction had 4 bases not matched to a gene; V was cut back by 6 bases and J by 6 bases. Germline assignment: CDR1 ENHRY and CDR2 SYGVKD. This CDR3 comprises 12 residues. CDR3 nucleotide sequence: TGTGCCATCAGGGGAGACAGGGATGGCTACACCTTC. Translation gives CAIRGDRDGYTF.

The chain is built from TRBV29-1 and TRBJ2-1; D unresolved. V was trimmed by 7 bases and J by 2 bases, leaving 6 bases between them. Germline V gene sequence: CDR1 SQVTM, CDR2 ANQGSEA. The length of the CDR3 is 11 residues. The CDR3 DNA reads TGCAGCGCCGACACCTACAATGAGCAGTTCTTC. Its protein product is CSADTYNEQFF.

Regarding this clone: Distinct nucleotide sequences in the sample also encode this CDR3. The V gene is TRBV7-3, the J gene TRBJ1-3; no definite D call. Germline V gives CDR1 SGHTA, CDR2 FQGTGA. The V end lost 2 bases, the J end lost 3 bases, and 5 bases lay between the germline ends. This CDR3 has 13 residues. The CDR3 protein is CASSLGGGNTIYF. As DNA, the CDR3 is TGTGCCAGCAGCTTAGGCGGTGGAAACACCATATATTTT.

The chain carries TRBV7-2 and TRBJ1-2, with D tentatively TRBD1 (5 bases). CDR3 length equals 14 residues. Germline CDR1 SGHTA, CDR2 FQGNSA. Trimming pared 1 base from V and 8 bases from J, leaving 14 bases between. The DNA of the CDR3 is TGTGCCAGCAGCTTAGTGGGTGCGGGGGAAGGCTACACCTTC. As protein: CASSLVGAGEGYTF.

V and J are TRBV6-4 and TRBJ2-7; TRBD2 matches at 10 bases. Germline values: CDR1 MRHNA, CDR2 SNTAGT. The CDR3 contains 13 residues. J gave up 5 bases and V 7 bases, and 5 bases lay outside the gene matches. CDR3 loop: CASTPSGGHEQYF. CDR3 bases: TGTGCCAGCACTCCTAGCGGGGGCCACGAGCAGTACTTC.

The CDR3 region is CASSRTQGGYTF. The CDR3 nucleotides are TGTGCCAGCAGCAGGACCCAGGGCGGCTACACCTTC. The gene calls are TRBV3-1 (or the pseudogene TRBV3-2) and TRBJ1-2; D is possibly TRBD1 (5 bases). Germline V gene sequence: CDR1 LGHDT, CDR2 YNNKEL (reference sequence). The V end lost 5 bases, the J end lost 8 bases, and 12 bases lay between the germline ends. There are 12 residues in the CDR3.

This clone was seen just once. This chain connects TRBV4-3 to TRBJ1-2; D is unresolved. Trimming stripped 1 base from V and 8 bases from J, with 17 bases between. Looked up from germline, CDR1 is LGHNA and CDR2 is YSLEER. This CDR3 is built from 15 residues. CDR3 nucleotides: TGCGCCAGCAGCCAAGCCGCATCTAGAGGAGAAGGCTACACCTTC. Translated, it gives CASSQAASRGEGYTF.

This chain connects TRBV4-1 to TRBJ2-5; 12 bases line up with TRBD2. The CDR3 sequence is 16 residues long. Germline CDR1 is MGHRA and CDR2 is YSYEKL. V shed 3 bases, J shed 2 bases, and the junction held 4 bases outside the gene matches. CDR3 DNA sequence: TGCGCCAGCAGCCAGGGAGGGACTAGCGGGCAAGAGACCCAGTACTTC. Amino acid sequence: CASSQGGTSGQETQYF.

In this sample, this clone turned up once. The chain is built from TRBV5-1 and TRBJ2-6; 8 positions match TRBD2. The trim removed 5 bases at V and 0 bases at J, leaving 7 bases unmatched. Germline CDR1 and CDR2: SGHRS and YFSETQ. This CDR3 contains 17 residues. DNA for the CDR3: TGCGCCAGCAGACCCGGGGGGGCCAACTCTGGGGCCAACGTCCTGACTTTC. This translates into CASRPGGANSGANVLTF.

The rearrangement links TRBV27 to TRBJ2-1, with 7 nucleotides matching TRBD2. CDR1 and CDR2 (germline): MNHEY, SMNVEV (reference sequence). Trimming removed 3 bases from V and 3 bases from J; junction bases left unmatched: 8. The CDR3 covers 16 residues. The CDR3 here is CASSFQLAEIYNEQFF. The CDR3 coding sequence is TGTGCCAGCAGTTTCCAGCTAGCGGAGATCTACAATGAGCAGTTCTTC.

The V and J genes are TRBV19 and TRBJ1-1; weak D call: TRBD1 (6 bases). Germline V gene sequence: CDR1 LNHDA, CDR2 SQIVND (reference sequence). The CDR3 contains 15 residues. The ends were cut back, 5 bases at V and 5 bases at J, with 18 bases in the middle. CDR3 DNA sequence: TGTGCCAGTAGTCCCGAGGGGGGGGCATGGACTGAAGCTTTCTTT. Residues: CASSPEGGAWTEAFF.

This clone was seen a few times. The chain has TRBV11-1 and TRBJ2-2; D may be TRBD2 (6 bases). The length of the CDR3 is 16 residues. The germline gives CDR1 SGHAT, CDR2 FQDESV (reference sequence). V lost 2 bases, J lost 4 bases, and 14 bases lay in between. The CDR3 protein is CASSLSSGLITGELFF. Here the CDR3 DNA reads TGTGCCAGCAGCTTAAGTAGCGGCTTAATCACCGGGGAGCTGTTTTTT. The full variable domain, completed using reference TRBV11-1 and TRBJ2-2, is EAEVAQSPRYKITEKSQAVAFWCDPISGHATLYWYRQILGQGPELLVQFQDESVVDDSQLPKDRFSAERLKGVDSTLKIQPAELGDSAMYLCASSLSSGLITGELFFGEGSRLTVL.